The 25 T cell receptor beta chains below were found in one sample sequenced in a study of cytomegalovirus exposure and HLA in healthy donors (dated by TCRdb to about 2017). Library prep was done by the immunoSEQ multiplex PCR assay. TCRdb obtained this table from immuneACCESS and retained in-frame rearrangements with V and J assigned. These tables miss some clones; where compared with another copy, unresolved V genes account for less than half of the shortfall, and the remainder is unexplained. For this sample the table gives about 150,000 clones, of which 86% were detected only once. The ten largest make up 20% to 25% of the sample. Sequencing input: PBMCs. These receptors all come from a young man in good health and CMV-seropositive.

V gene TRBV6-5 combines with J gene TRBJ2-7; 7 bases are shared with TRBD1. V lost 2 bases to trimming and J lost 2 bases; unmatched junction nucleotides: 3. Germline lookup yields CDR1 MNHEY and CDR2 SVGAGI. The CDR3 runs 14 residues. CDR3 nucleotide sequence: TGTGCCAGCAGTTACGAGACAGGGACCTACGAGCAGTACTTC. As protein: CASSYETGTYEQYF.

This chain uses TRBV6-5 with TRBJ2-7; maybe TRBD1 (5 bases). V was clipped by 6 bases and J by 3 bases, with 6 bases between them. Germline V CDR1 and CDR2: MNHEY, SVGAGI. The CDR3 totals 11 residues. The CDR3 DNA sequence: TGTGCCAGCAGCAGGGTCTACGAGCAGTACTTC. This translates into CASSRVYEQYF.

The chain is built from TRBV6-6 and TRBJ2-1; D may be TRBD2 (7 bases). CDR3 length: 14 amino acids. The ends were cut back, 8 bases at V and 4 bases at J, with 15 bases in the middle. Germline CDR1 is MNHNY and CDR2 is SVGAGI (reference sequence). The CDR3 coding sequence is TGTGCCAGCGGGACAAGGGAGGGATACAATGAGCAGTTCTTC. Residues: CASGTREGYNEQFF.

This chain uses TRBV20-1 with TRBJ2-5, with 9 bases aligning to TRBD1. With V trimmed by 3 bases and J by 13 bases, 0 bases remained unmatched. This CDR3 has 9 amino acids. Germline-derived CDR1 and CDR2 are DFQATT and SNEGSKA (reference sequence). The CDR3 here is CSARGQGYF. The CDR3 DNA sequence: TGCAGTGCTAGGGGACAGGGGTACTTC.

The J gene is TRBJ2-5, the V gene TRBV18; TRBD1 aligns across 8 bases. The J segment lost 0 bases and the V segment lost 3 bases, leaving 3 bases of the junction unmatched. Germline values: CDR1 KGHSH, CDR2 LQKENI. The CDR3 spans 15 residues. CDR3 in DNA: TGTGCCAGCTCACCGGGGACAGGTTACCAAGAGACCCAGTACTTC. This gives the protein CASSPGTGYQETQYF.

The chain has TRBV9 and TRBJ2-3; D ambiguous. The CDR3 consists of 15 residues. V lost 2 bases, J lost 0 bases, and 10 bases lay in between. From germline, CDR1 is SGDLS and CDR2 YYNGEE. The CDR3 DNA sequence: TGTGCCAGCAGCGTCCTATCTCGAAGCACAGATACGCAGTATTTT. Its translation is CASSVLSRSTDTQYF.

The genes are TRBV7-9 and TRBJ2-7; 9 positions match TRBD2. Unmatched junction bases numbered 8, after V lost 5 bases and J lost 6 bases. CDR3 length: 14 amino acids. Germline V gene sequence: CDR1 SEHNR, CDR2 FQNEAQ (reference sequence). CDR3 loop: CASSAWSGGIEQYF. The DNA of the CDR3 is TGTGCCAGCAGCGCCTGGAGCGGGGGGATCGAGCAGTACTTC.

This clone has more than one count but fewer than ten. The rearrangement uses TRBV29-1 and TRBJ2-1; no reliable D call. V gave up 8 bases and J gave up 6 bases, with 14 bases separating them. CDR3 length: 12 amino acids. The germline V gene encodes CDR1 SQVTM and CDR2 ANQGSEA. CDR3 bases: TGCAGCACCCTGCACTCCATCAATGAGCAGTTCTTC. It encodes CSTLHSINEQFF.

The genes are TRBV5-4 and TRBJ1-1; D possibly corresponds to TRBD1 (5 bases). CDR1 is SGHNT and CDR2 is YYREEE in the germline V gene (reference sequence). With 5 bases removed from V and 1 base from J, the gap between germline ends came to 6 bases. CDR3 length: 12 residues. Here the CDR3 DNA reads TGTGCCAGCAGGGGGGGGAACACTGAAGCTTTCTTT. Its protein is CASRGGNTEAFF. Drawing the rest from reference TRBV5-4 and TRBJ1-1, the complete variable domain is ETGVTQSPTHLIKTRGQQVTLRCSSQSGHNTVSWYQQALGQGPQFIFQYYREEENGRGNFPPRFSGLQFPNYSSELNVNALELDDSALYLCASRGGNTEAFFGQGTRLTVV.

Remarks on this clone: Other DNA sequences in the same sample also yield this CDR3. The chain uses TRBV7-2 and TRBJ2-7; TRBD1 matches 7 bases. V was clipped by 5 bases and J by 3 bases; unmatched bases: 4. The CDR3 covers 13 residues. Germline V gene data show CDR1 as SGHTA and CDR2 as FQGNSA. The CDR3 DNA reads TGTGCCAGCAGCCGGACAGGAAGCTACGAGCAGTACTTC. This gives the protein CASSRTGSYEQYF.

The CDR3 nucleotides are TGTGCCAGCAGCTTAAATGAGGACAGAACCAACTATGGCTACACCTTC. This codes for CASSLNEDRTNYGYTF. This chain joins TRBV7-9 and TRBJ1-2; TRBD1 might be the D (6 bases). Germline V CDR1 and CDR2: SEHNR, FQNEAQ (reference sequence). The CDR3 runs to 16 residues. Trimming took off 2 bases at V and 2 bases at J, with 15 bases between the two ends. Together with reference TRBV7-9 and TRBJ1-2, the CDR3 gives the full variable domain: DTGVSQNPRHKITKRGQNVTFRCDPISEHNRLYWYRQTLGQGPEFLTYFQNEAQLEKSRLLSDRFSAERPKGSFSTLEIQRTEQGDSAMYLCASSLNEDRTNYGYTFGSGTRLTVV.

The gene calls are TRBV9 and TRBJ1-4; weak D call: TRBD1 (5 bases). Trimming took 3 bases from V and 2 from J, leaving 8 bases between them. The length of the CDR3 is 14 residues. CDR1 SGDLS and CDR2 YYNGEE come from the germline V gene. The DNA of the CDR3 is TGTGCCAGCAGCGCCAGGGTTACTAATGAAAAACTGTTTTTT. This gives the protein CASSARVTNEKLFF.

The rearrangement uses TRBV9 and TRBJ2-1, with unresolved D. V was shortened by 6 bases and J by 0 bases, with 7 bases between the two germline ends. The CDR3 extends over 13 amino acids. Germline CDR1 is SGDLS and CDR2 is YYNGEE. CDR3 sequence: CASTQPSYNEQFF. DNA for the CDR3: TGTGCCAGCACACAACCCTCCTACAATGAGCAGTTCTTC.

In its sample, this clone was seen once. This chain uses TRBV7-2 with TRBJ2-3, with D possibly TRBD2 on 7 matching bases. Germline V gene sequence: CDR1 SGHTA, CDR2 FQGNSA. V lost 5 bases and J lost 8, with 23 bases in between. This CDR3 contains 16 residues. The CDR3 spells CASSPPGGGGGVTQYF. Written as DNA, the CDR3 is TGTGCCAGCAGCCCGCCGGGGGGCGGGGGCGGGGTTACGCAGTATTTT.

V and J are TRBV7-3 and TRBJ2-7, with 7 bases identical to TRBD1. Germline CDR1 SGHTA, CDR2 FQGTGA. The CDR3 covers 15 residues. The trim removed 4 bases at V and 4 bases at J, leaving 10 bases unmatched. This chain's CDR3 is CASSSTRDRVYEQYF. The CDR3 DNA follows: TGTGCCAGCAGCTCCACCCGAGACAGGGTGTACGAGCAGTACTTC.

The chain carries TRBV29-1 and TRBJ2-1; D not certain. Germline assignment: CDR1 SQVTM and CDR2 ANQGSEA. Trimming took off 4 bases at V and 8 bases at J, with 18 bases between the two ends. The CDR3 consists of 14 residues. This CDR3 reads CSVVAGPPTYEQFF. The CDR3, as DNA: TGCAGCGTTGTTGCAGGTCCGCCGACCTATGAGCAGTTCTTC.

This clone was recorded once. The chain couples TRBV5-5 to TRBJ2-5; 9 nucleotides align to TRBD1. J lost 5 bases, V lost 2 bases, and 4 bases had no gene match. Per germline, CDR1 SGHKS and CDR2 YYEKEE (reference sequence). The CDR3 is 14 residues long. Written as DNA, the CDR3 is TGTGCCAGCAGCTTTGACAGGGGGGCGGAGACCCAGTACTTC. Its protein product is CASSFDRGAETQYF.

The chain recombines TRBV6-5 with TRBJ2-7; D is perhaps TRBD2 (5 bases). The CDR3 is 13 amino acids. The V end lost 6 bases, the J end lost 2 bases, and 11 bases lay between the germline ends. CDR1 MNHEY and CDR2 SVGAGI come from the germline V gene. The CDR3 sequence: CASSLAGAYEQYF. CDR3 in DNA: TGTGCCAGCAGCCTGGCCGGGGCCTACGAGCAGTACTTC.

As DNA, the CDR3 is TGTGCCAGCAGCTTAAGGACAGGGGCCTCCTACGAGCAGTACTTC. It encodes CASSLRTGASYEQYF. The chain carries TRBV7-9 and TRBJ2-7; 9 nucleotides agree with TRBD1. CDR1 SEHNR and CDR2 FQNEAQ come from the germline V gene (reference sequence). The CDR3 loop spans 15 amino acids. Trimming took 2 bases from V and 0 from J; bases not matched to a gene: 2.

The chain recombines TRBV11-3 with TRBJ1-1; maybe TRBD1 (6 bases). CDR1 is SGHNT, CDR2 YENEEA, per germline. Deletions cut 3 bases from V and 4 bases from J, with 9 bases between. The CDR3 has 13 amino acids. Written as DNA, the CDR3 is TGTGCCAGCAGCTTGGGCAGGGGCACTGAAGCTTTCTTT. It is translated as CASSLGRGTEAFF.

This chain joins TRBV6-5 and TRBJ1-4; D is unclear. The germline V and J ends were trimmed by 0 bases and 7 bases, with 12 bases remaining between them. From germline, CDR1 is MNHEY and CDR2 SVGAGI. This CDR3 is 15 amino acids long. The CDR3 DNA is TGTGCCAGCAGTTACTCCCCCTTAGAGGGTGAAAAACTGTTTTTT. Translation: CASSYSPLEGEKLFF.

CDR3 coding DNA: TGCGCCAGCAGCCAAGAGGCAGGGGCCTACGAGCAGTACTTC. It encodes CASSQEAGAYEQYF. V gene TRBV4-3 combines with J gene TRBJ2-7; a weak D match, TRBD1 (6 bases). Germline V gives CDR1 LGHNA, CDR2 YSLEER. The CDR3 contains 14 residues. V was clipped by 0 bases and J by 2 bases, with 8 bases between them.

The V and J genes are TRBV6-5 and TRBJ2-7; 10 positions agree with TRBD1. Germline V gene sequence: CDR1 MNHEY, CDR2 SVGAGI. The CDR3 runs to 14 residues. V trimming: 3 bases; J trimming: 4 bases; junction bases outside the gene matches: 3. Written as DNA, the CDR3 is TGTGCCAGCAGTTATGGGACAGGGGTGTACGAGCAGTACTTC. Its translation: CASSYGTGVYEQYF.

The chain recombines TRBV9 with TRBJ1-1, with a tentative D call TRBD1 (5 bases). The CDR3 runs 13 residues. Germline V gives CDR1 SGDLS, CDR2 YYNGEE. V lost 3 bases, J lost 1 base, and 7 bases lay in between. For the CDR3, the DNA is TGTGCCAGCAGCGGAGGACAGAACACTGAAGCTTTCTTT. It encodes CASSGGQNTEAFF.

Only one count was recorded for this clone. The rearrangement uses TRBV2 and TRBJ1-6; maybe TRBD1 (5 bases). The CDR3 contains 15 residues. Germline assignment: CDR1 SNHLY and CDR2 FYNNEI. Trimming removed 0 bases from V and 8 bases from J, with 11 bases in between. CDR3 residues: CASSEATGEDSPLHF. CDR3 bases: TGTGCCAGCAGTGAAGCAACAGGAGAGGATTCACCCCTCCACTTT.